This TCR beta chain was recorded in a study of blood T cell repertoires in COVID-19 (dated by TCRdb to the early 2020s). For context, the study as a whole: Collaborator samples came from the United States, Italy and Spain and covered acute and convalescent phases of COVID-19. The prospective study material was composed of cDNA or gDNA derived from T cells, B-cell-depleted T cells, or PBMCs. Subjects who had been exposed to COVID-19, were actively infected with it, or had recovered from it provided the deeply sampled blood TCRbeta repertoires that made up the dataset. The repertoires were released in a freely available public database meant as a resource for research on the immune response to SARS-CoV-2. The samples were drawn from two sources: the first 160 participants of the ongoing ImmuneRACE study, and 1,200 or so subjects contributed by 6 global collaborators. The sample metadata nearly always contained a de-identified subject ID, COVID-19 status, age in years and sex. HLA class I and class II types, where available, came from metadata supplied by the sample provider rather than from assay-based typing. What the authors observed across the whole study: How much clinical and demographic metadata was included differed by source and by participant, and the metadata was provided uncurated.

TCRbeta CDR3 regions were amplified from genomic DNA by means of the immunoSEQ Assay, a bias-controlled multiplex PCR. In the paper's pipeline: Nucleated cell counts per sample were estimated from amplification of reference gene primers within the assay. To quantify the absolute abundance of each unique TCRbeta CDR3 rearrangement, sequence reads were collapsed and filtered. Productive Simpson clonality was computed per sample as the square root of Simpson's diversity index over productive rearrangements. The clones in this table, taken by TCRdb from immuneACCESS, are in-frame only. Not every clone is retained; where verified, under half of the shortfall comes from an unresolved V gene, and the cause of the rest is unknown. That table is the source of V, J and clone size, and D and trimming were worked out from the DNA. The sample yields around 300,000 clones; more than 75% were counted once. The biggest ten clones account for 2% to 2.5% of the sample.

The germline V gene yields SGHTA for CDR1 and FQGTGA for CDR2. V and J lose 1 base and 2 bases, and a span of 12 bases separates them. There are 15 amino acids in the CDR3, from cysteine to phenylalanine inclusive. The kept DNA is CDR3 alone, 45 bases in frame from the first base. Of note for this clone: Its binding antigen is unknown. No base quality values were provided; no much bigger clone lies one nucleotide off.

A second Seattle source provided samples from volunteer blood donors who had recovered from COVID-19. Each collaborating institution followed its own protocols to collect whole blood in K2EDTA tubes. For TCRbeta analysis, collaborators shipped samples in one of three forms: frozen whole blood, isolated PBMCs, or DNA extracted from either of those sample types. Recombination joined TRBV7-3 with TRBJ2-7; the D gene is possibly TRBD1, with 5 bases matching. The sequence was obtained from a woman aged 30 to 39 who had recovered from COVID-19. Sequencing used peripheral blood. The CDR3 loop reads CASSLIAGSAYEQYF. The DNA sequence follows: TGTGCCAGCAGCTTAATTGCAGGGTCTGCCTACGAGCAGTACTTC.